What follows describes a single TCR beta chain. The treatment is: some 20 received Ad26.COV2.S at low or high dose, single or two shots; a few received placebo; per-sample allocation not given. Following the first vaccine or placebo injection, samples were taken on day 63. The sample comes from a study of Ad26.COV2.S vaccination and SARS-CoV-2 variants. Overall study: It was the COV1001 Ad26.COV2.S trial arm that included the donor. Intramuscular Ad26.COV2.S doses were given once or twice, 56 days apart.

The CDR3 spans 14 residues. Trimming took off 4 bases at V and 8 bases at J, with 15 bases between the two ends. Germline V gene sequence: CDR1 MNHEY, CDR2 SVGEGT. Using immunoSEQ multiplex PCR, the repertoire was profiled, and TCRdb retains in-frame clones only, with some absent. Of roughly 350,000 clones listed, roughly 90% were seen once; the top ten hold approximately 5.9%. Material: peripheral blood, obtained in a trial of Ad26.COV2.S vaccine versus placebo. The source is a person aged 18-60 years who received the Ad26.COV2.S COVID-19 vaccine or a placebo. The chain carries TRBV6-2 or TRBV6-3 and TRBJ2-1, with TRBD2 as a possible D gene (5 bases). Written as DNA, the CDR3 is TGTGCCAGCAGTTTGAGAACAGTGAGGGATGAGCAGTTCTTC. Amino acid sequence: CASSLRTVRDEQFF.